These 29 T cell receptor beta chains came from one sample sequenced in a study of blood T cell repertoires in COVID-19. TCRdb's table, derived via immunoSEQ multiplex PCR, lists solely in-frame clones and lacks some. The data contain about 200,000 clones, roughly 89% of them singletons. Sequencing was performed on PBMCs or T cells enriched from blood (not recorded which). These receptors were taken from a woman aged 25-40 years with acute COVID-19.

The V call is TRBV6-5, the J call TRBJ1-2, with a tentative D call TRBD1 (5 bases). The CDR3 length is 15 residues. Germline assignment: CDR1 MNHEY and CDR2 SVGAGI. Trimming pared 6 bases from V and 4 bases from J, leaving 18 bases between. The CDR3 here is CASRPGGGRGYGYTF. The CDR3 region has the DNA TGTGCCAGCAGACCCGGCGGGGGTCGGGGCTATGGCTACACCTTC.

The chain employs TRBV5-1 and TRBJ2-5, with TRBD1 identical over 10 bases. The CDR3 loop spans 15 amino acids. Germline-derived CDR1 and CDR2 are SGHRS and YFSETQ. V gave up 8 bases and J gave up 4 bases; unmatched junction bases: 11. The CDR3 loop is CASHRGTGAGETQYF. The CDR3 DNA is TGCGCCAGTCACCGGGGGACAGGGGCGGGAGAGACCCAGTACTTC.

This CDR3 is CASSEASRAGVKYNEQFF. In DNA form, the CDR3 reads TGTGCCAGCAGTGAAGCCTCCCGGGCGGGGGTGAAATACAATGAGCAGTTCTTC. The gene calls are TRBV2 and TRBJ2-1; 7 nucleotides match TRBD2. This CDR3 region has 18 residues. Germline V CDR1 and CDR2: SNHLY, FYNNEI. J was trimmed by 4 bases and V by 0 bases; bases with no gene match: 12.

V is TRBV2 and J is TRBJ1-4; D not resolved. V was cut by 6 bases and J by 3 bases, with 11 bases left in between. Looked up from germline, CDR1 is SNHLY and CDR2 is FYNNEI. This CDR3 has 14 amino acids. The CDR3 DNA reads TGTGCCAGCAGGCCGGGTCGTGCTAATGAAAAACTGTTTTTT. Translated: CASRPGRANEKLFF. The full variable domain, completed using reference TRBV2 and TRBJ1-4, is EPEVTQTPSHQVTQMGQEVILRCVPISNHLYFYWYRQILGQKVEFLVSFYNNEISEKSEIFDDQFSVERPDGSNFTLKIRSTKLEDSAMYFCASRPGRANEKLFFGSGTQLSVL.

There are a few counts of this clone. V and J are TRBV4-1 and TRBJ1-1; 7 bases align to TRBD1. V lost 8 bases, J lost 4 bases, and 7 bases stayed unmatched. Per the germline V gene, CDR1 is MGHRA and CDR2 is YSYEKL. The CDR3 is 13 amino acids. DNA for the CDR3: TGCGCCAGCTCGTATCAGGGGGGCACTGAAGCTTTCTTT. Protein product: CASSYQGGTEAFF.

The chain links TRBV28 to TRBJ2-7, with D hard to call. The V and J ends lost 6 bases and 5 bases respectively, with 8 bases between them. The CDR3 loop spans 11 amino acids. Germline CDR1 MDHEN, CDR2 SYDVKM. DNA of the CDR3: TGTGCCAGCAGCGAACCGGACGAGCAGTACTTC. It is translated as CASSEPDEQYF.

The sample holds a few counts of this clone. The chain joins TRBV7-9 to TRBJ1-2, with 10 bases matching TRBD1. There are 16 residues in the CDR3. Germline CDR1 is SEHNR and CDR2 is FQNEAQ (reference sequence). The V segment lost 2 bases and the J segment 6 bases; nucleotides outside the gene matches: 9. The CDR3 coding sequence is TGTGCCAGCAGCTTAACGGGGACAGGGGAAGGGAATGGCTACACCTTC. Protein product: CASSLTGTGEGNGYTF.

CDR3 loop: CSVEVTSTDTQYF. Here the CDR3 DNA reads TGCAGCGTTGAAGTGACTAGCACAGATACGCAGTATTTT. V gene TRBV29-1 combines with J gene TRBJ2-3, with unresolved D. Germline CDR1 reads SQVTM; CDR2 reads ANQGSEA. This CDR3 contains 13 residues. V shed 1 base and J shed 0 bases, with 5 bases lying between them.

This chain connects TRBV29-1 to TRBJ1-5; D perhaps matches TRBD1 (6 bases). This CDR3 comprises 15 residues. V was trimmed by 4 bases and J by 5 bases, leaving 18 bases between them. Germline CDR1 reads SQVTM; CDR2 reads ANQGSEA. CDR3 sequence: CSVANGAGDHQPQHF. CDR3 in DNA: TGCAGCGTTGCTAATGGGGCAGGGGATCATCAGCCCCAGCATTTT. The full variable domain, its missing parts supplied by reference TRBV29-1 and TRBJ1-5, is SAVISQKPSRDICQRGTSLTIQCQVDSQVTMMFWYRQQPGQSLTLIATANQGSEATYESGFVIDKFPISRPNLTFSTLTVSNMSPEDSSIYLCSVANGAGDHQPQHFGDGTRLSIL.

This clone has a handful of counts. The V call is TRBV7-9, the J call TRBJ2-2, with D unclear. V was cut by 1 base and J by 1 base, with 4 bases left in between. In germline, CDR1 is SEHNR, CDR2 FQNEAQ (reference sequence). The CDR3 is made up of 14 amino acids. CDR3 sequence reads: CASSLVRNTGELFF. The CDR3 bases are TGTGCCAGCAGCTTAGTCCGGAACACCGGGGAGCTGTTTTTT.

This clone has only one observation. This chain links TRBV5-1 with TRBJ1-4; D is possibly TRBD1 (5 bases). Germline-derived CDR1 and CDR2 are SGHRS and YFSETQ. V lost 4 bases, J lost 7 bases, and 17 bases lay in between. This CDR3 has 15 amino acids. The CDR3 bases are TGCGCCAGCAGCGTCCGGGGGACGATGACTGAAAAACTGTTTTTT. Its protein is CASSVRGTMTEKLFF.

The rearrangement uses TRBV5-1 and TRBJ1-6, with D possibly matching TRBD1 (5 bases). With 3 bases removed from V and 4 bases from J, the gap between germline ends came to 11 bases. Germline V gene data show CDR1 as SGHRS and CDR2 as YFSETQ. The CDR3 runs 15 residues. The CDR3 sequence: CASSSTVRYNSPLHF. CDR3 sequence (DNA): TGCGCCAGCAGCTCGACAGTCAGATATAATTCACCCCTCCACTTT.

This chain joins TRBV28 and TRBJ1-2, with 8 bases lining up with TRBD1. There are 16 residues in the CDR3. Looked up from germline, CDR1 is MDHEN and CDR2 is SYDVKM. The V and J ends lost 1 base and 8 bases, in that order; junction bases with no gene match: 12. For the CDR3, the DNA is TGTGCCAGCAGTTTATCACAAGGGCAGGGGGCTTTCGGCTACACCTTC. Encoded protein: CASSLSQGQGAFGYTF.

V usage is TRBV19 and J usage is TRBJ2-6; D is uncertain. The CDR3 has 18 amino acids. Germline-derived CDR1 and CDR2 are LNHDA and SQIVND (reference sequence). Trimming removed 5 bases at V and 0 bases at J, with 17 bases between. This chain's CDR3 is CASSEDPRLNSGANVLTF. CDR3 nucleotide sequence: TGTGCCAGTAGTGAAGACCCTAGACTGAACTCTGGGGCCAACGTCCTGACTTTC.

V and J are TRBV6-2 or TRBV6-3 and TRBJ1-6; D is possibly TRBD1 (5 bases). This CDR3 has 18 residues. Trimming shortened V by 6 bases and J by 0 bases, and 18 bases separated the two germline ends. Germline V gene lookup returns CDR1 MNHEY and CDR2 SVGEGT. The CDR3 region has the DNA TGTGCCAGCAGCCCTCAGGGCCGGTACTTCTCCTATAATTCACCCCTCCACTTT. As protein: CASSPQGRYFSYNSPLHF.

CDR3 coding DNA: TGTGCCAGCAGCAATAGGGGTGCCGATAGAACTAATGAAAAACTGTTTTTT. This sequence encodes CASSNRGADRTNEKLFF. V is TRBV7-2 and J is TRBJ1-4; D may be TRBD1 (5 bases). The V end was cut by 5 bases, the J end by 1 base, with 17 bases between. CDR3 length: 17 amino acids. From germline, CDR1 is SGHTA and CDR2 FQGNSA.

This clone was recorded only once. The V gene is TRBV4-1, the J gene TRBJ2-1, with D hard to call. In germline, CDR1 is MGHRA, CDR2 YSYEKL. This CDR3 has 16 residues. With 0 bases removed from V and 8 bases from J, the gap between germline ends came to 17 bases. The DNA of the CDR3 is TGCGCCAGCAGCCAAGATCTGGGCACACGTATCGATGAGCAGTTCTTC. Amino acids: CASSQDLGTRIDEQFF.

This chain's CDR3 is CASSLDPDTGNTIYF. For the CDR3, the DNA is TGTGCCAGCAGCTTAGATCCGGACACTGGAAACACCATATATTTT. The V gene is TRBV11-2, the J gene TRBJ1-3, with a tentative D call TRBD1 (5 bases). The CDR3 length is 15 residues. Germline V gene sequence: CDR1 SGHAT, CDR2 FQNNGV. Trimming took off 0 bases at V and 2 bases at J, with 8 bases between the two ends.

This clone came up once. This rearrangement joins TRBV10-3 to TRBJ1-3; 7 bases are a match to TRBD1. Germline-derived CDR1 and CDR2 are ENHRY and SYGVKD. This CDR3 comprises 16 residues. Unmatched junction bases numbered 10, after V lost 8 bases and J lost 0 bases. CDR3 sequence: CAIGGPGGYSGNTIYF. In nucleotides, the CDR3 is TGTGCCATCGGGGGACCAGGGGGATACTCTGGAAACACCATATATTTT.

This chain joins TRBV7-9 and TRBJ1-1, with a possible D match to TRBD1 (5 bases). The CDR3 loop spans 15 amino acids. Germline V gene data show CDR1 as SEHNR and CDR2 as FQNEAQ (reference sequence). Trimming took off 6 bases at V and 0 bases at J, with 14 bases between the two ends. DNA of the CDR3: TGTGCCAGCAGTCTTATTCAGGGATTGAACACTGAAGCTTTCTTT. Residues: CASSLIQGLNTEAFF.

V and J are TRBV7-2 and TRBJ1-1; D is uncertain. V was trimmed by 5 bases and J by 6 bases, leaving 22 bases between them. The length of the CDR3 is 16 residues. Germline values: CDR1 SGHTA, CDR2 FQGNSA. In DNA, the CDR3 is TGTGCCAGCAGCCCCCCACTAGGGAGGGAGAGCCCTGAAGCTTTCTTT. This translates into CASSPPLGRESPEAFF. Full variable domain (missing parts from reference TRBV7-2 and TRBJ1-1): GAGVSQSPSNKVTEKGKDVELRCDPISGHTALYWYRQSLGQGLEFLIYFQGNSAPDKSGLPSDRFSAERTGGSVSTLTIQRTQQEDSAVYLCASSPPLGRESPEAFFGQGTRLTVV.

The chain links TRBV5-1 to TRBJ1-2, with unresolved D. Deletions cut 0 bases from V and 7 bases from J, with 7 bases between. Germline values: CDR1 SGHRS, CDR2 YFSETQ. The CDR3 is made up of 12 amino acids. The CDR3 DNA reads as TGCGCCAGCAGCTTGGGGGCAGTTGGCTACACCTTC. Translating it yields CASSLGAVGYTF.

The chain carries TRBV2 and TRBJ1-3; 8 nucleotides agree with TRBD1. Germline CDR1 reads SNHLY; CDR2 reads FYNNEI. This CDR3 comprises 15 residues. The trim removed 3 bases at V and 4 bases at J, leaving 5 bases unmatched. In nucleotides, the CDR3 is TGTGCCAGCAGTGACCAGGGGGCGGGAGGAAACACCATATATTTT. This translates into CASSDQGAGGNTIYF.

The V and J genes are TRBV5-1 and TRBJ1-6, with a weak D call TRBD1 (5 bases). The CDR3 contains 18 residues. Germline loops: CDR1 SGHRS, CDR2 YFSETQ. V was shortened by 0 bases and J by 1 base, with 14 bases between the two germline ends. CDR3 in amino acids: CASSLAGFGWSYNSPLHF. CDR3 sequence (DNA): TGCGCCAGCAGCTTGGCAGGGTTTGGGTGGTCCTATAATTCACCCCTCCACTTT.

This clone turned up a few times. The genes are TRBV24-1 and TRBJ2-1; D may be TRBD1 (7 bases). V lost 4 bases and J lost 0, with 12 bases in between. Germline V gene lookup returns CDR1 KGHDR and CDR2 SFDVKD. The CDR3 has 16 residues. The CDR3 DNA follows: TGTGCCACCAGTGACCGACAGGGAGGCTCCTACAATGAGCAGTTCTTC. Protein product: CATSDRQGGSYNEQFF.

The genes are TRBV6-1 and TRBJ1-5; no clear D gene. CDR1 MNHNS and CDR2 SASEGT come from the germline V gene. This CDR3 has 15 residues. The V end lost 3 bases, the J end lost 2 bases, and 11 bases lay between the germline ends. The chain's CDR3 is CASSDPPSGNQPQHF. Written as DNA, the CDR3 is TGTGCCAGCAGTGACCCCCCGTCGGGCAATCAGCCCCAGCATTTT.

The chain links TRBV7-2 to TRBJ1-5, with 8 bases lining up with TRBD1. Germline lookup yields CDR1 SGHTA and CDR2 FQGNSA. V was clipped by 6 bases and J by 1 base; unmatched bases: 5. The CDR3 length is 15 residues. In DNA form, the CDR3 reads TGTGCCAGCAGTTTCGACAGGGGAAGCAATCAGCCCCAGCATTTT. Translating it yields CASSFDRGSNQPQHF.

J is TRBJ1-1 and V is TRBV9; possibly TRBD1 for D (5 bases). V lost 1 base and J 5 bases, leaving 12 bases between the germline ends. Germline CDR1 is SGDLS and CDR2 is YYNGEE. The CDR3 loop spans 14 amino acids. Here the CDR3 DNA reads TGTGCCAGCAGCGTATATCAGGGAGGGACTGAAGCTTTCTTT. Amino acids: CASSVYQGGTEAFF.

This rearrangement joins TRBV7-2 to TRBJ1-4; maybe TRBD1 (5 bases). Trimming took 1 base from V and 8 from J, leaving 20 bases between them. This CDR3 comprises 17 residues. Germline loops: CDR1 SGHTA, CDR2 FQGNSA. This CDR3 reads CASSLVLAPRGREKLFF. CDR3 nucleotides: TGTGCCAGCAGCTTAGTGTTAGCCCCTAGGGGCCGGGAAAAACTGTTTTTT.